This TCR beta chain was documented in a study of CD8 T cells in ankylosing spondylitis. This clonotype was recorded a few times. Its antigen is undetermined. Study conclusions and caveats: It appeared that ankylosing spondylitis blood was characterized by a TCR beta motif of eight highly homologous variants.

TCRdb analysed the 5' RACE reads with MiXCR anew, one entry per CDR3 protein. This sample yields a few hundred thousand distinct CDR3 sequences, of which around 7.6% are seen a single time; about 14% belongs to the top ten. The receptor comes from a male donor with ankylosing spondylitis. The sequenced sample was blood, either unsorted or a sorted T cell fraction (not recorded which).

The CDR3 sequence: CASSLVRGALYGYTF. CDR3 bases: TGTGCCAGCAGCTTAGTTCGGGGGGCACTCTATGGCTACACCTTC. The chain carries TRBV7-2 and TRBJ1-2; a weak D match, TRBD1 (6 bases). V lost 1 base and J 4 bases, leaving 13 bases between the germline ends. Germline V gene sequence: CDR1 SGHTA, CDR2 FQGNSA. The CDR3 length is 15 residues.